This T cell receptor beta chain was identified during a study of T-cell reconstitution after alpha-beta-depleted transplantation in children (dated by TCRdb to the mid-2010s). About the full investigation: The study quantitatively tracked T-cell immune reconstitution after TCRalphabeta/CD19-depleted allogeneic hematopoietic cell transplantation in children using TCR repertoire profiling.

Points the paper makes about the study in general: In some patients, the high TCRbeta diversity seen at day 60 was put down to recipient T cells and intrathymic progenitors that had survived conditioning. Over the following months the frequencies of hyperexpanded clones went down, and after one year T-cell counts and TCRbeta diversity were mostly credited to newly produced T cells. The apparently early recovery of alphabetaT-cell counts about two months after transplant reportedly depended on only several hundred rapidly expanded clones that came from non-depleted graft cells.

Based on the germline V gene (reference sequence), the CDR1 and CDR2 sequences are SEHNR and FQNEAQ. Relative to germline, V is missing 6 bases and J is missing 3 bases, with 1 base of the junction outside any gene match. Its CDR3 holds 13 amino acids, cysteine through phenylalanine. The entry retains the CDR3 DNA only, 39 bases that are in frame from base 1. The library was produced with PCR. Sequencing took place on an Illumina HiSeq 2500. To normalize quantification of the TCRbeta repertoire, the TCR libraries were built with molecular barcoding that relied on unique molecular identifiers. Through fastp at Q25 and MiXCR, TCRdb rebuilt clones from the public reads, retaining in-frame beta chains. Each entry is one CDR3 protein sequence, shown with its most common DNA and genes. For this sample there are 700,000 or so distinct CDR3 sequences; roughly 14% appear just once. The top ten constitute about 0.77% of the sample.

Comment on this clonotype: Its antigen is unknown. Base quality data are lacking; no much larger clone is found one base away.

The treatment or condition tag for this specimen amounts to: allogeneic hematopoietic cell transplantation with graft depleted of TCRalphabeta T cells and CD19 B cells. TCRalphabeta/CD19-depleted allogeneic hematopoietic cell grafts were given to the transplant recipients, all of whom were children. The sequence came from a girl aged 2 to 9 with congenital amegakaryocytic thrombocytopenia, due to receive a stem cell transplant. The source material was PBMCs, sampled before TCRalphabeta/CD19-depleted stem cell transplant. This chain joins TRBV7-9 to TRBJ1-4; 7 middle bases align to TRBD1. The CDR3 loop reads CASRGTANEKLFF. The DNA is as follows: TGTGCCAGCAGGGGGACAGCTAATGAAAAACTGTTTTTT.